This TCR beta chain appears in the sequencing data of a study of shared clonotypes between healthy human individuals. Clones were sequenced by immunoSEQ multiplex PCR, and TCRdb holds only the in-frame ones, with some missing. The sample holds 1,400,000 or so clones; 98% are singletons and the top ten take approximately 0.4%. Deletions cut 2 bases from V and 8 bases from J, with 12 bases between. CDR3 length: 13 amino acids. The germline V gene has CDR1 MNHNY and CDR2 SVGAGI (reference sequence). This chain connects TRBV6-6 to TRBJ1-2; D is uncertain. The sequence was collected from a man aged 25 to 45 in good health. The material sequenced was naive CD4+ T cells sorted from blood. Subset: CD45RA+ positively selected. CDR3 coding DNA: TGTGCCAGCAGTTACGGCGCAGGCGGGGGCTACACCTTC. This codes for CASSYGAGGGYTF.